This T cell receptor beta chain was profiled in a study of T cell repertoires in cytomegalovirus infection. Study in general: Selection of CMV epitopes for the study included recently identified HLA-C-restricted and well-studied HLA-B-restricted ones. The public TCR beta signatures pointed to both CMV infection and matching HLA type. General study results and limits: People with CMV and the relevant HLA were identified by cumulative public TCR beta family frequency. Ex vivo responses were dominated by HLA-C-restricted CMV-specific TCR beta clonotypes.

TCRdb used MiXCR to reprocess the reads, holding one entry per CDR3 protein. In the table there are roughly 920,000 distinct CDR3 sequences, around 32% of which are singletons. This CDR3 contains 16 residues. The germline V gene has CDR1 MNHNS and CDR2 SASEGT. The V end was cut by 6 bases, the J end by 0 bases, with 15 bases between. This clonotype was seen only a few times. Its antigen is as yet unknown. The source is a human donor in good health (CMV status not recorded). Some clones in this sample may be carry-over from other donors' samples. This rearrangement joins TRBV6-1 to TRBJ2-1; D ambiguous. The specimen comprised cultured CD8+ T cells from PBMCs, sampled from culture after CMV antigen stimulation. CDR3 nucleotides: TGTGCCAGCAGGGCTCACTTTATCCCCTCCTACAATGAGCAGTTCTTC. This encodes CASRAHFIPSYNEQFF.